The 13 T cell receptor beta chains below come from one sample, sequenced in a study of blood T cell repertoires in COVID-19. Here immunoSEQ multiplex PCR was the method, and the copy in TCRdb shows in-frame clones only, minus some. The profile shows over 150,000 clones, around 87% of them singletons. Input material: peripheral blood. Receptors originate from a woman in her 70s with COVID-19, enrolled during active disease.

V usage is TRBV28 and J usage is TRBJ1-4; no definite D call. Germline assignment: CDR1 MDHEN and CDR2 SYDVKM. With 2 bases removed from V and 4 bases from J, the gap between germline ends came to 8 bases. The CDR3 is made up of 14 amino acids. CDR3 region: CASSLGGVNEKLFF. DNA for the CDR3: TGTGCCAGCAGTTTAGGCGGGGTTAATGAAAAACTGTTTTTT.

CDR3 sequence: CASSQGGRSPDRYHQFCPQHF. The CDR3 nucleotides are TGTGCCAGCAGCCAAGGGGGACGGTCCCCGGACAGGTACCACCAATTTTGTCCCCAGCATTTT. The chain combines TRBV3-1 (or the pseudogene TRBV3-2) with TRBJ1-5, with 7 bases that match TRBD1. In germline, CDR1 is LGHDT, CDR2 YNNKEL (reference sequence). CDR3 length: 21 amino acids. J was trimmed by 10 bases and V by 1 base; bases with no gene match: 28.

The genes are TRBV28 and TRBJ2-4, with TRBD1 matching over 9 bases. The CDR3 extends over 16 amino acids. Germline V gives CDR1 MDHEN, CDR2 SYDVKM. Trimming removed 4 bases from V and 9 bases from J; junction bases left unmatched: 13. This CDR3 reads CASSSHSGTGWSIQYF. CDR3 nucleotides: TGTGCCAGCAGTTCACATTCCGGGACAGGGTGGTCCATTCAGTACTTC. Full variable domain (outside the CDR3, taken from reference TRBV28 and TRBJ2-4): DVKVTQSSRYLVKRTGEKVFLECVQDMDHENMFWYRQDPGLGLRLIYFSYDVKMKEKGDIPEGYSVSREKKERFSLILESASTNQTSMYLCASSSHSGTGWSIQYFGAGTRLSVL.

The genes are TRBV9 and TRBJ2-1; 7 bases line up with TRBD2. V trimming: 4 bases; J trimming: 5 bases; junction bases outside the gene matches: 9. Germline CDR1 reads SGDLS; CDR2 reads YYNGEE. The CDR3 length is 15 residues. The CDR3 nucleotides read TGTGCCAGCAGCATACTAGCGAGTGCCAACAATGAGCAGTTCTTC. It translates to CASSILASANNEQFF.

The chain uses TRBV30 and TRBJ2-1, with unresolved D. V shed 0 bases and J shed 9 bases, with 6 bases lying between them. The CDR3 sequence is 11 residues long. CDR1 GTSNPN and CDR2 SVGIG come from the germline V gene (reference sequence). In nucleotides, the CDR3 is TGTGCCTGGAGTGTCGAGGTTGAGCAGTTCTTC. Translated, it gives CAWSVEVEQFF.

In its sample, this clone was seen once. This chain uses TRBV6-1 with TRBJ2-1; a weak D match, TRBD1 (6 bases). This CDR3 spans 16 amino acids. Germline V gene lookup returns CDR1 MNHNS and CDR2 SASEGT. The ends were cut back, 4 bases at V and 4 bases at J, with 17 bases in the middle. The chain's CDR3 is CASSGVVGQSYNEQFF. In DNA, the CDR3 is TGTGCCAGCAGTGGGGTTGTCGGACAGTCTTACAATGAGCAGTTCTTC.

This clone has only a few counts. This chain joins TRBV25-1 and TRBJ2-7; 12 bases are a match to TRBD2. This CDR3 comprises 15 residues. From germline, CDR1 is MGHDK and CDR2 SYGVNS. The J segment lost 6 bases and the V segment lost 2 bases, leaving 5 bases of the junction unmatched. The CDR3: CASSEMTSGSSEQYF. The CDR3 nucleotides read TGTGCCAGCAGTGAAATGACTAGCGGGAGTTCCGAGCAGTACTTC.

This chain links TRBV19 with TRBJ1-2; the D is unclear. Germline lookup yields CDR1 LNHDA and CDR2 SQIVND (reference sequence). V was trimmed by 4 bases and J by 6 bases, leaving 6 bases between them. CDR3 length: 11 amino acids. The CDR3 DNA is TGTGCCAGTAGTACCCGAGATGGCTACACCTTC. Protein product: CASSTRDGYTF.

This CDR3 is CASSLNGYSQETQYF. The CDR3 region has the DNA TGTGCCAGCAGCTTAAACGGGTATTCCCAAGAGACCCAGTACTTC. This chain joins TRBV7-3 and TRBJ2-5, with D unclear. Deletions cut 1 base from V and 1 base from J, with 10 bases between. CDR1 is SGHTA and CDR2 is FQGTGA in the germline V gene. The CDR3 is made up of 15 amino acids.

The rearrangement joins TRBV19 to TRBJ1-1, with 7 bases identical to TRBD1. V shed 5 bases, J shed 1 base, and the junction held 4 bases outside the gene matches. Germline-derived CDR1 and CDR2 are LNHDA and SQIVND (reference sequence). The CDR3 spans 14 residues. The CDR3 sequence: CASSGQVPNTEAFF. In DNA form, the CDR3 reads TGTGCCAGTAGTGGACAGGTACCGAACACTGAAGCTTTCTTT. Drawing the rest from reference TRBV19 and TRBJ1-1, the complete variable domain is DGGITQSPKYLFRKEGQNVTLSCEQNLNHDAMYWYRQDPGQGLRLIYYSQIVNDFQKGDIAEGYSVSREKKESFPLTVTSAQKNPTAFYLCASSGQVPNTEAFFGQGTRLTVV.

The chain carries TRBV15 and TRBJ2-2, with 7 nucleotides matching TRBD2. V was pared by 1 base and J by 6 bases, with 11 bases of the junction left unmatched. CDR1 is LNHNV and CDR2 is YYDKDF in the germline V gene (reference sequence). The CDR3 covers 17 residues. The chain's CDR3 is CATSRARGGREPGELFF. The CDR3 DNA sequence: TGTGCCACCAGCAGAGCTCGGGGTGGGCGGGAGCCCGGGGAGCTGTTTTTT.

The chain has TRBV2 and TRBJ2-1; 7 bases fit TRBD2. Germline CDR1 is SNHLY and CDR2 is FYNNEI. There are 13 residues in the CDR3. Germline trimming cut 5 bases from V and 8 bases from J; bases unmatched to any gene: 6. In DNA, the CDR3 is TGTGCCAGCAGTCCAGCGGGACGTGATGAGCAGTTCTTC. Protein product: CASSPAGRDEQFF.

The chain uses TRBV19 and TRBJ2-7, with 8 bases lining up with TRBD1. The trim removed 4 bases at V and 3 bases at J, leaving 2 bases unmatched. CDR1 and CDR2 from the germline V gene are LNHDA and SQIVND (reference sequence). The CDR3 totals 13 residues. The CDR3 DNA follows: TGTGCCAGTAGTAACGGACAGGGCTACGAGCAGTACTTC. Residues: CASSNGQGYEQYF.